A single sample gave rise to the 3 T cell receptor beta chains below, sequenced in a study of OX40 agonist ivuxolimab in advanced cancers. Receptors were amplified or captured by the immunoSEQ multiplex PCR assay. Here the immuneACCESS table is served through TCRdb, limited to in-frame sequences with V and J called. Missing clones are a known gap in these copies; in checked studies unresolved V genes cover under half, and the rest lacks a known reason. The sample contains 35,000 to 40,000 clones, 70% to 85% of them found a single time. The leading ten clones occupy around 2% of the sample. Specimen: CD4+ or CD8+ T cells sorted from blood, collected in a trial of the OX40 agonist ivuxolimab. These receptor sequences come from an adult with an advanced solid tumor such as melanoma, head and neck, liver or kidney cancer.

The gene calls are TRBV7-9 and TRBJ2-1; the match to TRBD2 covers 11 bases. Trimming at V came to 7 bases and at J to 6 bases, leaving 8 bases not matched to a gene. The CDR3 totals 15 residues. Germline V gene lookup returns CDR1 SEHNR and CDR2 FQNEAQ (reference sequence). The CDR3 is CASIMGLAVLNEQFF. Written as DNA, the CDR3 is TGTGCCAGCATCATGGGACTAGCGGTTCTCAATGAGCAGTTCTTC.

The chain combines TRBV7-2 with TRBJ1-4; D is possibly TRBD1 (6 bases). V was clipped by 1 base and J by 0 bases, with 6 bases between them. CDR1 and CDR2 from the germline V gene are SGHTA and FQGNSA. This CDR3 has 15 residues. CDR3 loop: CASSLEGATNEKLFF. The CDR3 nucleotides are TGTGCCAGCAGCTTAGAGGGGGCAACTAATGAAAAACTGTTTTTT.

The chain combines TRBV9 with TRBJ2-1; 7 bases match TRBD1. CDR1 is SGDLS, CDR2 YYNGEE, per germline. J was trimmed by 2 bases and V by 0 bases; bases with no gene match: 5. The CDR3 covers 16 residues. CDR3 DNA: TGTGCCAGCAGCGTAGGTAGGGGGCGCGCCTACAATGAGCAGTTCTTC. Its protein is CASSVGRGRAYNEQFF.